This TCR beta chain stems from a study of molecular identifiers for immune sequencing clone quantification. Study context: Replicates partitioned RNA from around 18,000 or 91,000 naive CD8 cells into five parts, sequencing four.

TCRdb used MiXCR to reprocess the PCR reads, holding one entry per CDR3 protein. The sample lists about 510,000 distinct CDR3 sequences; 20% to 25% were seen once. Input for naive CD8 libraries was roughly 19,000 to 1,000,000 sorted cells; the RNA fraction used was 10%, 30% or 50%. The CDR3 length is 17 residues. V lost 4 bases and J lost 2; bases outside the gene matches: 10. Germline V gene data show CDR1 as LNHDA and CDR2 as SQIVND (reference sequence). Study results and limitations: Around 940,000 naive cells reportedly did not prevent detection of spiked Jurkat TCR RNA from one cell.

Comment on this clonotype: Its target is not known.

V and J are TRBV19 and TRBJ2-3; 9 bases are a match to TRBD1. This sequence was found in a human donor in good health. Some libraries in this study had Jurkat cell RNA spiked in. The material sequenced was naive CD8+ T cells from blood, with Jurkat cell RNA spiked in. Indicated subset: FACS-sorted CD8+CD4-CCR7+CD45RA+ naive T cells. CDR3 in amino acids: CASSNPLDRGSTDTQYF. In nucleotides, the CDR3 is TGTGCCAGTAGTAACCCCCTCGACAGGGGGTCCACAGATACGCAGTATTTT.